The text below deals with one T cell receptor (beta chain). This clone appeared a single time. Its target antigen remains unknown. One base away there is no much larger clone; base qualities are not given. Here V drops 4 bases and J drops 3 bases, and the junction holds 6 bases not matched to any gene. The germline V gene provides CDR1 LGHNA and CDR2 YSLEER. The cysteine opens and the phenylalanine closes a CDR3 of 15 amino acids. Only the CDR3 part of the read is kept: 45 bases, read in frame from the first base. This specimen comes from a study of shared clonotypes between healthy human individuals (TCRdb year 2020). The study in broad terms: A couple of women and a few men aged 18 to 49 years were included in the cohort. For each donor, three plates each were used for CD4 naive and CD4 memory, two plates were used for CD8 naive, and one plate was used for CD8 memory. Blood TCR repertoires of five healthy adults were deeply sequenced to estimate repertoire size and the extent of clonotype sharing between individuals. To increase sequencing depth and limit assay-specific biases, TCR repertoire library preparation and sequencing were carried out by different laboratories using diverse techniques. Per donor, leukapheresis produced somewhere between about 0.85 and 8.9 billion PBMCs. Broader findings and caveats from the paper: Incomplete sequencing was indicated by rarefaction of sorted-subset datasets, despite the large sequencing depth. Pairwise subsampling indicated that sequencing depth was expected to affect the degree of clonotype sharing among donors. Compared with non-shared clonotypes, the clonotypes found in all four sorted-subset donors had higher generation probabilities. Estimated clonotype richness was generally larger for naive than for memory subsets. Sampling was restricted to blood, and TCR repertoires in tissues likely differ from the TCR repertoires found in blood. Because the study included a small number of donors, the genetic and exposure-history diversity represented was limited. Roughly 5.2% of naive CD4, roughly 3.5% of naive CD8, 2.3% of memory CD4, and 0.4% of memory CD8 clonotypes were shared across a handful of donors.

TCR CDR3 regions were amplified from genomic DNA by multiplex PCR using the deep immunoSEQ assay. Extracted genomic DNA from each cell subset was distributed evenly across all wells of several immunoSEQ 96-well plates, and each plate was treated as a replicate. For sorted subsets, around 200 ng genomic DNA, equal to about 30,000 T cell genomes, was loaded into each replicate PCR. Purified libraries were quantified with a Qubit 3.0 fluorometer, sized on a Bioanalyzer 2100, and re-quantified with the KAPA Library Quantification kit. Every immunoSEQ 96-well plate was sequenced on a separate single-read 150-cycle Illumina NextSeq 550 flow cell. Processing in the source paper ran as follows. Because the immunoSEQ output held only junctional sequences and lacked quality scores, the filtering could not match the filtering applied to full-length reads. Sequences were annotated with PyIR, a Python wrapper for IgBLAST v1.9, and V/J genes and CDR3 were assigned using IMGT germline references. Reads with weak V/J assignments (E-value above 1e-6), missing CDR3, stop codons, out-of-frame junctions, or ambiguous translated residues were removed. A V3J clonotype was defined by an identical inferred V gene, J gene, and CDR3 amino acid sequence. To compute the percentage overlap between repertoires, the number of shared unique clonotypes was divided by the size of the smaller repertoire. RTK rarefaction, the Chao1 estimator, and Recon v2.1 estimates of unobserved clonotypes were used to assess repertoire richness. Generation probabilities for all TCRbeta clonotypes obtained by the gDNA method from a few donors were computed using OLGA. TCRdb limited this immuneACCESS table to in-frame rearrangements with V and J called. A share of clones is missing; checked studies link under half to unresolved V genes, and the rest is unexplained. Clone size and the V and J calls come from that table; the DNA yielded D and trimming. The sample table shows 2 million to 2.5 million clones, and 90% to 96% are seen once. Roughly 0.13% of the sample belongs to the ten largest clones.

Donors were healthy HIV-negative adults with no recently reported acute infections or vaccinations. Only Caucasian adults living in Nashville, Tennessee, USA were represented among the donors. Magnetic negative selection was used to enrich CD4+ T cells, after which naive cells were positively selected on CD45RA and the negative fraction became the memory subset. Blood was collected by leukapheresis, and PBMCs were isolated by Ficoll-Histopaque density gradient centrifugation and then cryopreserved in liquid nitrogen vapor phase. Analytical flow cytometry was used to check the purity and quantity of each magnetically sorted T cell population. Each sorted fraction had its genomic DNA isolated and then quantified by UV absorbance on a Nanodrop 2000c.

The clonotype originates from a man aged 18 to 29 in good health. The sample consisted of naive CD4+ T cells sorted from blood. Explained via the paper, the cell subset or site label denotes: CD45RA+ positively selected. The V gene is TRBV4-3 and the J gene is TRBJ2-7, with 10 junctional bases fitting TRBD1. The CDR3 loop reads CASSPVGTGVYEQYF. The bases read TGCGCCAGCAGCCCAGTTGGGACAGGGGTCTACGAGCAGTACTTC.